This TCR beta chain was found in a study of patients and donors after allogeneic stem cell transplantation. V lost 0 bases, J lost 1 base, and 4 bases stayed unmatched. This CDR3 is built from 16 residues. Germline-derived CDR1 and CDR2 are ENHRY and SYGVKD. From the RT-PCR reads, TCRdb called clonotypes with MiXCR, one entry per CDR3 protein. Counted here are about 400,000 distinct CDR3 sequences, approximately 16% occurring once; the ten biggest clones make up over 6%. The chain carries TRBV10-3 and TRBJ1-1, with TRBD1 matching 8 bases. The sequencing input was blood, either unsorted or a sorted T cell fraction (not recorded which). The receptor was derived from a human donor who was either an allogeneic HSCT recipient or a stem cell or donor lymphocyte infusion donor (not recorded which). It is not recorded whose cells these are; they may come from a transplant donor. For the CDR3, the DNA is TGTGCCATCAGTGAGTCCGACAGGGGCCAGAACACTGAAGCTTTCTTT. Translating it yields CAISESDRGQNTEAFF.